The T cell receptor beta chain under discussion was sequenced for a study of blood T cells in healthy people across ages. Study as a whole: Using template switching, researchers captured about one barcoded beta molecule for each two T cells.

The study, taken as a whole, reports: A greater number of naive CD4+ cells and higher diversity distinguished long-lived donors from aged donors.

About this clonotype: The antigen is unknown.

Looked up from germline, CDR1 is MGHRA and CDR2 is YSYEKL. With 1 base clipped from V and 1 base from J, the junction kept 5 bases outside the gene matches. This CDR3 comprises 16 residues. With a J-beta primer mix and a sample-barcoded 5' primer, a second PCR ran about 6 to 11 cycles. The template-switch adaptor was a 5' adaptor with 12 random nucleotides. It tagged each cDNA molecule. From the 5' RACE reads, TCRdb called clonotypes with MiXCR, one entry per CDR3 protein. The table has 550,000 to 800,000 distinct CDR3 sequences, more than 20% seen once. Sequencing used blood. The chain uses TRBV4-1 and TRBJ2-5; 8 nucleotides agree with TRBD1. The clonotype originates from a man between 65 and 80 years old in good health. The CDR3 loop is CASSQAGQGPQETQYF. The DNA of the CDR3 is TGCGCCAGCAGCCAAGCTGGACAGGGCCCCCAAGAGACCCAGTACTTC.